This T cell receptor (beta chain) was captured in a study of blood T cell repertoires in COVID-19. The overall study: Acute and convalescent COVID-19 samples came from the United States, Italy and Spain. T cells, B-cell-depleted T cells, or PBMCs provided the cDNA or gDNA that served as material.

In the source study's methods: Researchers report that nucleated cell counts were estimated from reference gene primer amplification. Using immunoSEQ multiplex PCR, the repertoire was profiled, and TCRdb retains in-frame clones only, with some absent. The V and J calls and clone size come from that table; D and trimming were worked out from the DNA. This sample carries some 210,000 clones, around 84% of them seen once, and the ten largest clones take around 21%. The CDR3 is 16 residues long. Germline V gene lookup returns CDR1 SNHLY and CDR2 FYNNEI. The J segment lost 1 base and the V segment lost 6 bases, leaving 9 bases of the junction unmatched. In its sample, this clone was seen once.

The specimen was peripheral blood. The sequence was obtained from a human donor in a cohort sampled during active COVID-19. V gene TRBV2 combines with J gene TRBJ1-5; 7 positions match TRBD1. The CDR3 sequence is CASRRGPRDSNQPQHF. The CDR3 DNA reads TGTGCCAGCAGAAGGGGGCCGAGGGACAGCAATCAGCCCCAGCATTTT.